The present TCR beta chain was sequenced within a study of CD8+CD57+ T cells in acquired aplastic anemia (dated by TCRdb to 2016 to 2019). About the study as a whole: DNA extracted from sorted CD4+ and CD8+ cells had a mean of around 3 ug, with a range of roughly 0.2 to 27.4 ug. An average of around 10 million reads for CD4+ cells and 11.0 million reads for CD8+ cells was obtained from healthy donor samples.

The study at large found these results: Roughly 30 CD8+ CDR3 sequences were shared between patients and controls but appeared highly expressed in patients and within their immunodominant clones. Patients and healthy controls showed no significant difference in CD8+ Simpson's diversity (P=0.060).

TCR beta VDJ combination and CDR3 sequence profiling used genomic DNA as the template. An Illumina HiSeq 2000 was the platform used for TCR repertoire sequencing. Per the original workflow: TRBV/TRBJ rearrangement plots, CDR3 size and DJ length profiles, and Simpson's diversity index were used to assess repertoires. The most abundant DNA sequence in the deep sequencing data was defined as the immunodominant clone. CDR3 amino acid sequences were screened for sharing across subjects and were compared with published repertoires and the VDJdb database. The raw public reads went through TCRdb reprocessing: fastp at Q25, MiXCR clone calling, in-frame beta chains kept. Rows merge per CDR3 protein into single entries with the most common DNA and genes. TCRdb assigned the V and J calls; the authors' analysis was not used. A total of about 220,000 distinct CDR3 sequences appear in this sample, 30% to 40% of them only once. The ten largest clonotypes hold 1.1% of the sample.

The CDR3, from cysteine to phenylalanine, totals 13 residues. Of all the DNA, just the CDR3 is kept, 39 bases in frame from base 1. The germline V gene supplies CDR1 SNHLY and CDR2 FYNNEI. After removal of 6 bases from V and 3 bases from J, the junction retains 1 base not matched to a gene. TCR repertoires of sorted CD4+ and CD8+ blood T cells from severe aplastic anemia patients and healthy subjects were deep-sequenced in the study. Ficoll-Paque density gradient centrifugation was used to isolate peripheral blood mononuclear cells. Before DNA extraction, CD4+ and CD8+ T cells were sorted by FACS or by magnetic beads. Regarding this clonotype: Which antigen it targets is not known. There are no base qualities to consult, and no much larger clone falls within one base.

Input material: sorted CD4+, CD8+, or CD8+CD57+ T cells (not recorded which) from PBMCs. The clonotype was recovered from a human donor in good health, serving as a control. The V gene is TRBV2 and the J gene is TRBJ2-5; TRBD1 lines up with 10 middle nucleotides. The CDR3 reads as follows: CASRDRGEETQYF. The bases are TGTGCCAGCAGGGACAGGGGGGAAGAGACCCAGTACTTC.